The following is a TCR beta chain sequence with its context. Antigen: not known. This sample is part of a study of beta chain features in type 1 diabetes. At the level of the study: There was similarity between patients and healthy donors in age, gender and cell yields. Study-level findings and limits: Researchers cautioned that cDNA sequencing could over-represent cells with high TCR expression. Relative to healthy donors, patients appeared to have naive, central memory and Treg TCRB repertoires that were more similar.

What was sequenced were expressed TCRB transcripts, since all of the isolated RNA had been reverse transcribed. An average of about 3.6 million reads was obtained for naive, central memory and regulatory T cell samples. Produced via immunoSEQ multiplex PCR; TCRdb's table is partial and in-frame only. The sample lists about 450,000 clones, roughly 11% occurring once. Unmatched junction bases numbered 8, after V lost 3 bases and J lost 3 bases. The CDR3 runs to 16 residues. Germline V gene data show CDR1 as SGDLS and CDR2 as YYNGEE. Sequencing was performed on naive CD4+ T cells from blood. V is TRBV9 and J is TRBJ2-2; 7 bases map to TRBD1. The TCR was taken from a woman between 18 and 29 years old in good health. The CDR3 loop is CASSARQGGYTGELFF. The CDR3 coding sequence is TGTGCCAGCAGCGCCCGACAGGGCGGCTACACCGGGGAGCTGTTTTTT.